This TCR beta chain derives from a study of CD8+CD57+ T cells in acquired aplastic anemia. This clonotype was counted only a few times. The CDR3 extends over 12 amino acids. Trimming cost V 2 bases and J 4 bases, with 8 bases left between them. CDR1 and CDR2 from the germline V gene are DFQATT and SNEGSKA (reference sequence). The template for TCR beta VDJ and CDR3 sequence profiling was genomic DNA. TCRdb used MiXCR to reprocess the reads, holding one entry per CDR3 protein. The sample contains around 200,000 distinct CDR3 sequences, approximately 57% of which appear only once. This TCR was recovered from a human donor in good health. Input material: sorted CD4+, CD8+, or CD8+CD57+ T cells (not recorded which) from PBMCs. The chain links TRBV20-1 to TRBJ1-2; unclear D gene. As DNA, the CDR3 is TGCAGTGCTAGAAACGTCCCCTATGGCTACACCTTC. Its protein is CSARNVPYGYTF.